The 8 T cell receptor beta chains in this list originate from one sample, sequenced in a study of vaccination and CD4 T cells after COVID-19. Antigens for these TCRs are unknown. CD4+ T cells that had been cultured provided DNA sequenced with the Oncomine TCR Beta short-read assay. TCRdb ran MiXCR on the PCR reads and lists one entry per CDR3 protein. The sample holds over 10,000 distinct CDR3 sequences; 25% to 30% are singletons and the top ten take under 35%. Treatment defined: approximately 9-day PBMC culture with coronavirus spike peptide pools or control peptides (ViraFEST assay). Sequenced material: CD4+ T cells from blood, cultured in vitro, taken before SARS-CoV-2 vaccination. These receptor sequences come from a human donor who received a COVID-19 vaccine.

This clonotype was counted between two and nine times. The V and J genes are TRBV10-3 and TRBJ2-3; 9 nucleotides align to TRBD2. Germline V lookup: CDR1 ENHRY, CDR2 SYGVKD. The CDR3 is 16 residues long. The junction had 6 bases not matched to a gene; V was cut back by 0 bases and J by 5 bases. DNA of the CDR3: TGTGCCATCAGTGAGTCTGGCGGGGGGGCCAAAGATACGCAGTATTTT. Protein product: CAISESGGGAKDTQYF.

CDR3 DNA: TGTGCCAGCGGGAAGGAGGGGGTGGCCTCCTACGAGCAGTACTTC. Amino acids: CASGKEGVASYEQYF. The chain recombines TRBV7-9 with TRBJ2-7; D assignment may be TRBD1 or TRBD2 (6 bases each). The CDR3 runs to 15 residues. Trimming took off 8 bases at V and 0 bases at J, with 17 bases between the two ends. Germline-derived CDR1 and CDR2 are SEHNR and FQNEAQ (reference sequence).

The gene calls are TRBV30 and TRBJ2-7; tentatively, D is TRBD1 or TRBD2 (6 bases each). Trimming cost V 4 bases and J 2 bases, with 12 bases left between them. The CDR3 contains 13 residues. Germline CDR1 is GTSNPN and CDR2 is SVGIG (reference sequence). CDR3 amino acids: CAWKEGEPYEQYF. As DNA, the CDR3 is TGTGCCTGGAAGGAGGGGGAGCCCTACGAGCAGTACTTC.

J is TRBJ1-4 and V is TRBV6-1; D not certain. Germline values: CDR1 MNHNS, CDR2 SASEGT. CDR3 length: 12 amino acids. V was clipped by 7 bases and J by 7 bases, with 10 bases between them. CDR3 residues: CASTRDPEKLFF. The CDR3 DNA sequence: TGTGCCAGCACCCGGGATCCTGAAAAACTGTTTTTT.

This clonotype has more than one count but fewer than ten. The CDR3 loop reads CASSLADVGYTF. CDR3 coding DNA: TGCGCCAGCAGCTTGGCCGATGTTGGCTACACCTTC. The gene calls are TRBV5-1 and TRBJ1-2, with D unclear. The CDR3 consists of 12 residues. V dropped 0 bases and J dropped 7 bases, with 7 bases sitting between them. Germline lookup yields CDR1 SGHRS and CDR2 YFSETQ. The variable domain in full, with the rest retrieved from reference TRBV5-1 and TRBJ1-2, is KAGVTQTPRYLIKTRGQQVTLSCSPISGHRSVSWYQQTPGQGLQFLFEYFSETQRNKGNFPGRFSGRQFSNSRSEMNVSTLELGDSALYLCASSLADVGYTFGSGTRLTVV.

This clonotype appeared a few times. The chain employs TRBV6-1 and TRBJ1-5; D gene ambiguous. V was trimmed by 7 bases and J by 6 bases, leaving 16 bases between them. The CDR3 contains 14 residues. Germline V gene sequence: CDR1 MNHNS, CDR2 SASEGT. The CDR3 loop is CASTFFDRAQPQHF. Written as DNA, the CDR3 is TGTGCCAGCACATTTTTTGATCGGGCTCAGCCCCAGCATTTT.

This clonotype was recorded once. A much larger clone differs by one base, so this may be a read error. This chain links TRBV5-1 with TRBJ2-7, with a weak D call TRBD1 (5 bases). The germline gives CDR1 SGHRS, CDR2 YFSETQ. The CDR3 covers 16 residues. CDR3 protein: CASGLEGDNTAYEQYF. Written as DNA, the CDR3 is TGCGCCAGCGGCTTGGAAGGGGATAATACGGCCTACGAGCAGTACTTC.

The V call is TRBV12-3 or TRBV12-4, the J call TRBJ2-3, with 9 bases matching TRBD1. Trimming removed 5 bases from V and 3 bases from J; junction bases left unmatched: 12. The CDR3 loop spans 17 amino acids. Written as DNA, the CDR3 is TGTGCCAGCAGTCCCCTCGGGACAGGGCCGGAGACAGATACGCAGTATTTT. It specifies CASSPLGTGPETDTQYF.